This T cell receptor beta chain emerged from a study of blood T cell repertoires in COVID-19. At the level of the study: Researchers got acute and convalescent COVID-19 samples from the United States, Italy and Spain.

Germline lookup yields CDR1 MNHNS and CDR2 SASEGT. This CDR3 has 19 residues. The trim removed 4 bases at V and 4 bases at J, leaving 17 bases unmatched. Using immunoSEQ multiplex PCR, the repertoire was profiled, and TCRdb retains in-frame clones only, with some absent. The data contain 100,000 to 120,000 clones, around 86% of them singletons. The sequencing sample was made of peripheral blood. This clonotype was obtained from a woman aged 65 to 85 with acute or convalescent COVID-19. This chain uses TRBV6-1 with TRBJ2-3; 10 nucleotides agree with TRBD1. This chain's CDR3 is CASSGDPGQGTLRPDTQYF. The CDR3 DNA reads as TGTGCCAGCAGTGGGGATCCGGGACAGGGGACCCTTAGGCCAGATACGCAGTATTTT.